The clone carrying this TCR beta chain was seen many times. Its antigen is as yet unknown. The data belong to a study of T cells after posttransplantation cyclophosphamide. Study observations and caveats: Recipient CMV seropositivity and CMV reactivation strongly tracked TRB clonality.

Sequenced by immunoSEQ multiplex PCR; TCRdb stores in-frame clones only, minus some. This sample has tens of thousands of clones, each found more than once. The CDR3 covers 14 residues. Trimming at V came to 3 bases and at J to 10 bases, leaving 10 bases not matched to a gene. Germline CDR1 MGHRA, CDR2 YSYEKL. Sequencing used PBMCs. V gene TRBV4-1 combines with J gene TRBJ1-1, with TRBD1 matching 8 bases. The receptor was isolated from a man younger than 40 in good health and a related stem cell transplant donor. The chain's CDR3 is CASSQTGELKRAFF. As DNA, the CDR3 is TGCGCCAGCAGCCAGACAGGGGAGTTAAAGAGAGCTTTCTTT.